This T cell receptor beta chain was retrieved from a study of beta chain features in type 1 diabetes. Whole-study context: Regarding age, gender and cell yields, patients proved similar to healthy donors.

Notes on this clone: Its target is unknown.

TCRB transcripts that were expressed got sequenced, as all of the isolated RNA had been reverse transcribed. Sequencing was performed with immunoSEQ multiplex PCR; in TCRdb, only in-frame clones are kept and a portion is missing. This sample yields approximately 280,000 clones, of which 15% are seen a single time; approximately 0.015% belongs to the top ten. The authors took one heparinised blood draw, averaging about 120 mL, from each donor. From germline, CDR1 is SGHNT and CDR2 YYREEE (reference sequence). The CDR3 is 16 amino acids. V was shortened by 5 bases and J by 0 bases, with 16 bases between the two germline ends. Study-wide results and limits: The naive, central memory and Treg TCRB repertoires showed an apparent similarity that was greater among patients than among healthy donors. Within each of all four CD4+ subsets, Type 1 diabetes patients had TCRB CDR3s that were moderately but significantly shorter. At VDJ recombination sites, type 1 diabetes patients had fewer insertions and more deleted nucleotides.

The chain employs TRBV5-4 and TRBJ2-3; tentatively, D is TRBD2 (6 bases). The TCR originated in a man younger than 35 with type 1 diabetes. Sequenced input: naive CD4+ T cells from blood. The CDR3 nucleotides are TGTGCCAGCAGATTTGATTTGGGGGGAAGCACAGATACGCAGTATTTT. It translates to CASRFDLGGSTDTQYF.